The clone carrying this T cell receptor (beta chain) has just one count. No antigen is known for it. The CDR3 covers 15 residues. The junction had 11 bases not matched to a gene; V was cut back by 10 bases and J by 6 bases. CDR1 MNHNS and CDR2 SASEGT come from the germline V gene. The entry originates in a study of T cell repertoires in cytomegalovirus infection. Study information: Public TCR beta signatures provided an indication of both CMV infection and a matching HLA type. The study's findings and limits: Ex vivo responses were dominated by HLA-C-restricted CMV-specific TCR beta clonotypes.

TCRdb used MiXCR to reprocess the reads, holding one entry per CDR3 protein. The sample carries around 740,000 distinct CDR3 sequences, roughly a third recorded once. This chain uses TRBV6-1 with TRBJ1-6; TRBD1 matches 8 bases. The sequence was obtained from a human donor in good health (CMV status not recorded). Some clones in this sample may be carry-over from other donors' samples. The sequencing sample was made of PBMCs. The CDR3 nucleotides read TGTGCCACACACAGGGGGACTGCGCTTAATTCACCCCTCCACTTT. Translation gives CATHRGTALNSPLHF.